Each of the 21 T cell receptor beta chains below was sequenced from the same sample in a study of beta chain features in type 1 diabetes. Study outcomes and limitations: All four CD4+ subsets from Type 1 diabetes patients carried moderately but significantly shorter TCRB CDR3s.

The antigens for these receptors are not known. Expressed TCRB transcripts were sequenced after all isolated RNA was converted to cDNA. Data came from immunoSEQ multiplex PCR; TCRdb stores just in-frame clones and leaves some out. This sample has hundreds of thousands of clones, with over 13% found just once. Sequenced input: naive CD4+ T cells from blood. These receptors were collected from a man between 18 and 29 years old with type 1 diabetes.

The chain links TRBV7-2 to TRBJ2-1; 7 positions match TRBD2. Losses at the gene ends were 5 bases for V and 0 bases for J; bases not matched to a gene: 7. The CDR3 covers 16 residues. CDR1 SGHTA and CDR2 FQGNSA come from the germline V gene. CDR3 in amino acids: CASSQWGGGSYNEQFF. The CDR3 region has the DNA TGTGCCAGCAGCCAATGGGGGGGAGGCTCCTACAATGAGCAGTTCTTC.

The rearrangement links TRBV6-5 to TRBJ2-1; D possibly corresponds to TRBD2 (6 bases). Germline values: CDR1 MNHEY, CDR2 SVGAGI. V was pared by 8 bases and J by 3 bases, with 11 bases between. This CDR3 is built from 13 residues. This chain's CDR3 is CASGGEDYNEQFF. The CDR3 DNA follows: TGTGCCAGCGGCGGGGAGGACTACAATGAGCAGTTCTTC.

This clone appeared a few times. The rearrangement uses TRBV19 and TRBJ2-4; D perhaps matches TRBD2 (6 bases). Germline loops: CDR1 LNHDA, CDR2 SQIVND (reference sequence). Trimming shortened V by 1 base and J by 5 bases, and 18 bases separated the two germline ends. This CDR3 spans 17 amino acids. Here the CDR3 DNA reads TGTGCCAGTAGTATAGGAGGGCGACTAGGGAATGAAAACATTCAGTACTTC. This encodes CASSIGGRLGNENIQYF. The full variable domain, rest sourced from reference TRBV19 and TRBJ2-4, is DGGITQSPKYLFRKEGQNVTLSCEQNLNHDAMYWYRQDPGQGLRLIYYSQIVNDFQKGDIAEGYSVSREKKESFPLTVTSAQKNPTAFYLCASSIGGRLGNENIQYFGAGTRLSVL.

This clone was recorded a few times. The rearrangement links TRBV29-1 to TRBJ1-2; D may be TRBD1 (5 bases). This CDR3 has 13 amino acids. Per germline, CDR1 SQVTM and CDR2 ANQGSEA. V lost 3 bases and J 4 bases, leaving 12 bases between the germline ends. CDR3 coding DNA: TGCAGCGTTGAGGGGGGGACCTTCTATGGCTACACCTTC. Its protein is CSVEGGTFYGYTF.

The chain links TRBV5-4 to TRBJ2-5, with D possibly matching TRBD2 (6 bases). Germline assignment: CDR1 SGHNT and CDR2 YYREEE (reference sequence). V gave up 5 bases and J gave up 7 bases, with 9 bases separating them. The CDR3 is made up of 11 amino acids. The CDR3 DNA reads TGTGCCAGCAGTCCCGGGGGGACCCAGTACTTC. The encoded protein is CASSPGGTQYF.

This chain links TRBV6-5 with TRBJ1-6; TRBD1 matches 9 bases. The CDR3 totals 15 residues. J lost 8 bases, V lost 6 bases, and 8 bases had no gene match. Germline V lookup: CDR1 MNHEY, CDR2 SVGAGI. The CDR3 sequence: CASSRRQGVDSPLHF. CDR3 bases: TGTGCCAGCAGCCGCCGACAGGGGGTTGATTCACCCCTCCACTTT.

This clone was seen a handful of times. The rearrangement uses TRBV30 and TRBJ1-2; D gene uncertain. The CDR3 runs 15 residues. In germline, CDR1 is GTSNPN, CDR2 SVGIG (reference sequence). V was cut by 4 bases and J by 6 bases, with 21 bases left in between. In nucleotides, the CDR3 is TGTGCCTGGACTCAAAGTCCGGGGAAAGGAAATGGCTACACCTTC. Protein sequence: CAWTQSPGKGNGYTF. Based on the CDR3 plus reference TRBV30 and TRBJ1-2, the full variable domain is SQTIHQWPATLVQPVGSPLSLECTVEGTSNPNLYWYRQAAGRGLQLLFYSVGIGQISSEVPQNLSASRPQDRQFILSSKKLLLSDSGFYLCAWTQSPGKGNGYTFGSGTRLTVV.

V is TRBV18 and J is TRBJ2-1, with 8 bases fitting TRBD1. This CDR3 spans 15 amino acids. V gave up 6 bases and J gave up 5 bases; unmatched junction bases: 9. Germline-derived CDR1 and CDR2 are KGHSH and LQKENI. The DNA for the CDR3 is TGTGCCAGCTCTCAAAGGACAGGGCGGGACAATGAGCAGTTCTTC. Amino acids: CASSQRTGRDNEQFF.

The chain carries TRBV4-3 and TRBJ1-6; tentatively, D is TRBD1 (6 bases). Trimming left V 1 base short and J 7 bases short, with 14 bases between. Germline V gene data show CDR1 as LGHNA and CDR2 as YSLEER. CDR3 size: 16 residues. The CDR3 bases are TGCGCCAGCAGCCAAGGGGGACAAACCTTCAATTCACCCCTCCACTTT. Translated: CASSQGGQTFNSPLHF.

This chain connects TRBV9 to TRBJ2-1; 9 bases match TRBD2. After removal of 3 bases from V and 4 bases from J, the junction contained 5 bases not matched to a gene. The CDR3 consists of 15 residues. Per germline, CDR1 SGDLS and CDR2 YYNGEE. CDR3 residues: CASSAGTSLYNEQFF. The DNA of the CDR3 is TGTGCCAGCAGCGCGGGGACTAGCCTTTACAATGAGCAGTTCTTC.

The chain uses TRBV4-3 and TRBJ2-3; 7 bases map to TRBD1. V lost 1 base, J lost 4 bases, and 8 bases stayed unmatched. The length of the CDR3 is 16 residues. Germline-derived CDR1 and CDR2 are LGHNA and YSLEER. DNA of the CDR3: TGCGCCAGCAGCCAAGCCAGAGACAGGGCACCAGATACGCAGTATTTT. This encodes CASSQARDRAPDTQYF.

The J gene is TRBJ2-1, the V gene TRBV19; D unclear. From germline, CDR1 is LNHDA and CDR2 SQIVND (reference sequence). V lost 5 bases and J lost 10, with 6 bases in between. CDR3 size: 10 residues. The CDR3: CASSSSEQFF. The CDR3 nucleotides read TGTGCCAGTAGTTCTTCGGAGCAGTTCTTC.

The chain couples TRBV29-1 to TRBJ1-1; D is ambiguous. This CDR3 has 11 residues. Germline assignment: CDR1 SQVTM and CDR2 ANQGSEA. V was clipped by 6 bases and J by 7 bases, with 12 bases between them. As DNA, the CDR3 is TGCAGCGTCGCCCATGGCGTTGAAGCTTTCTTT. Amino acid sequence: CSVAHGVEAFF.

In this sample, this clone turned up a few times. One junction end disagrees with the germline gene, perhaps due to a read error. V and J are TRBV20-1 and TRBJ1-1, with D possibly TRBD1 on 6 matching bases. CDR1 is DFQATT, CDR2 SNEGSKA, per germline (reference sequence). CDR3 length: 8 amino acids. The chain's CDR3 is CSRMEGVF. For the CDR3, the DNA is TGCAGTAGGATGGAGGGGGTCTTT.

This rearrangement joins TRBV6-5 to TRBJ2-7; a weak D match, TRBD2 (6 bases). The germline V gene encodes CDR1 MNHEY and CDR2 SVGAGI. CDR3 length: 13 amino acids. Trimming took off 6 bases at V and 3 bases at J, with 12 bases between the two ends. The CDR3 sequence is CASSLRGNYEQYF. For the CDR3, the DNA is TGTGCCAGCAGCCTTCGGGGGAACTACGAGCAGTACTTC.

This clone was seen a handful of times. The gene calls are TRBV29-1 and TRBJ1-5; D may be TRBD1 (5 bases). This CDR3 is built from 15 residues. Trimming removed 5 bases from V and 0 bases from J, with 14 bases in between. Looked up from germline, CDR1 is SQVTM and CDR2 is ANQGSEA. CDR3 residues: CSVSGWGNSNQPQHF. The CDR3 region has the DNA TGCAGCGTTAGCGGATGGGGGAATAGCAATCAGCCCCAGCATTTT.

This chain uses TRBV4-2 with TRBJ2-7, with D unresolved. Germline loops: CDR1 LGHNA, CDR2 YNFKEQ. V was pared by 1 base and J by 2 bases, with 12 bases between. This CDR3 spans 15 amino acids. Here the CDR3 DNA reads TGTGCCAGCAGCCAAGGTTCCAGCCTCGCCTACGAGCAGTACTTC. Its translation: CASSQGSSLAYEQYF.

The chain couples TRBV2 to TRBJ2-5; the match to TRBD2 covers 7 bases. The CDR3 length is 15 residues. Germline assignment: CDR1 SNHLY and CDR2 FYNNEI. J was trimmed by 1 base and V by 4 bases; bases with no gene match: 6. CDR3 region: CASSAGTTGQETQYF. CDR3 DNA sequence: TGTGCCAGCAGTGCTGGGACTACCGGCCAAGAGACCCAGTACTTC.

This clone was observed a few times. The chain employs TRBV5-4 and TRBJ1-2, with a tentative D call TRBD1 (5 bases). This CDR3 is built from 14 residues. Trimming left V 2 bases short and J 2 bases short, with 10 bases between. The germline CDR1 and CDR2 sequences are SGHNT and YYREEE (reference sequence). The DNA for the CDR3 is TGTGCCAGCAGCTTCAGGGACTTCAACTATGGCTACACCTTC. Translating gives CASSFRDFNYGYTF.

The chain recombines TRBV5-6 with TRBJ1-1, with 10 positions matching TRBD1. Germline trimming cut 5 bases from V and 1 base from J; bases unmatched to any gene: 5. Germline V gives CDR1 SGHDT, CDR2 YYEEEE. This CDR3 is built from 15 residues. The CDR3 loop reads CASRSGQGSNTEAFF. Here the CDR3 DNA reads TGTGCCAGCAGGTCGGGACAGGGGTCGAACACTGAAGCTTTCTTT. The variable domain in full, completed from reference TRBV5-6 and TRBJ1-1, reads DAGVTQSPTHLIKTRGQQVTLRCSPKSGHDTVSWYQQALGQGPQFIFQYYEEEERQRGNFPDRFSGHQFPNYSSELNVNALLLGDSALYLCASRSGQGSNTEAFFGQGTRLTVV.

In its sample, this clone was seen once. The V and J genes are TRBV27 and TRBJ1-5; 7 nucleotides line up with TRBD1. The CDR3 is 16 residues long. Per germline, CDR1 MNHEY and CDR2 SMNVEV (reference sequence). V was pared by 5 bases and J by 3 bases, with 10 bases of the junction left unmatched. CDR3 amino acids: CASSKSRDRPNQPQHF. The CDR3 DNA is TGTGCCAGCAGTAAGTCGAGGGACAGACCCAATCAGCCCCAGCATTTT.